This paragraph covers one T cell receptor beta chain sequence. This sample was taken from a study of blood T cell repertoires in COVID-19. About the research overall: Collection of acute and convalescent COVID-19 samples took place in the United States, Italy and Spain. T cells, B-cell-depleted T cells, or PBMCs provided the cDNA or gDNA that served as material.

Per the original methods: Reference gene primer amplification gave nucleated cell count estimates. Clones were sequenced by immunoSEQ multiplex PCR, and TCRdb holds only the in-frame ones, with some missing. The V and J calls and the clone size are those of that table, but D and trimming were determined from the DNA. The profile shows about 270,000 clones, about 76% of them singletons. The CDR3 covers 15 residues. Germline loops: CDR1 MNHEY, CDR2 SMNVEV (reference sequence). Trimming removed 6 bases from V and 8 bases from J; junction bases left unmatched: 8. The chain carries TRBV27 and TRBJ1-4, with 11 bases fitting TRBD1. The clonotype was recovered from a woman aged 55-70 years with active or convalescent COVID-19. The sequenced sample was peripheral blood. CDR3 region: CASREWGQGEEKLFF. CDR3 DNA: TGTGCCAGCAGGGAGTGGGGACAGGGGGAGGAAAAACTGTTTTTT.